The sequence of this TCR beta chain was determined in a study of CD8 T cells in Susac syndrome. CD8+ and CD4+ T cells circulating in blood were sequenced for TCR beta. Reverse transcription of roughly 0.5 to 1 ug RNA was carried out with random hexamers. A single record per CDR3 protein comes from TCRdb applying MiXCR to the immunoSEQ multiplex PCR reads. This repertoire shows a few hundred thousand distinct CDR3 sequences, approximately 95% found once; its top ten account for roughly 0.1%. The CDR3 contains 12 residues. Germline CDR1 SNHLY, CDR2 FYNNEI. V dropped 6 bases and J dropped 10; count of bases not matched to a gene: 9.

This clonotype was sampled from a human donor with multiple sclerosis. The chain joins TRBV2 to TRBJ2-7, with TRBD2 matching 7 bases. Sequencing was carried out using CD4+ T cells from PBMCs. CDR3 protein: CASSQIGGVQYF. In DNA, the CDR3 is TGTGCCAGCAGCCAGATTGGGGGGGTACAGTACTTC. Full variable domain (outside the CDR3, taken from reference TRBV2 and TRBJ2-7): EPEVTQTPSHQVTQMGQEVILRCVPISNHLYFYWYRQILGQKVEFLVSFYNNEISEKSEIFDDQFSVERPDGSNFTLKIRSTKLEDSAMYFCASSQIGGVQYFGPGTRLTVT.